The 24 T cell receptor beta chains listed next were all sequenced from one sample in a study of early T cells in non-severe SARS-CoV-2 infection. TCRdb independently ran MiXCR on the 5' RACE reads; one entry per CDR3 protein. The repertoire holds approximately 88,000 distinct CDR3 sequences, with roughly 15% as singletons. Sequenced input: whole blood. Receptor source: an adult who was a healthcare worker with PCR-confirmed SARS-CoV-2 infection or an uninfected control (not recorded which).

The V and J genes are TRBV27 and TRBJ2-7; possible D gene TRBD1, 6 bases. The CDR3 is 14 amino acids. The V gene lost 8 bases and the J gene lost 6 bases, with 20 bases spanning the gap. The germline gives CDR1 MNHEY, CDR2 SMNVEV (reference sequence). Here the CDR3 DNA reads TGTGCCAGCCGATTCAACTACGGACAGTCCGAGCAGTACTTC. It encodes CASRFNYGQSEQYF.

The DNA for the CDR3 is TGTGCCAGCAGCCCTATCCCCGAACATAAAGAGACCCAGTACTTC. It translates to CASSPIPEHKETQYF. The chain has TRBV3-1 and TRBJ2-5, with D hard to call. V was trimmed by 4 bases and J by 3 bases, leaving 15 bases between them. This CDR3 comprises 15 residues. Germline V gives CDR1 LGHDT, CDR2 YNNKEL (reference sequence).

There are many counts of this clonotype. J is TRBJ2-3 and V is TRBV7-3, with D possibly TRBD1 on 6 matching bases. CDR1 and CDR2 from the germline V gene are SGHTA and FQGTGA. CDR3 length equals 14 residues. Between the trimmed V and J ends, which lost 5 bases and 8 bases, there was a span of 17 bases. The CDR3 nucleotides read TGTGCCAGCAGCCCCCGGCCGTTACAGGGTACGCAGTATTTT. This translates into CASSPRPLQGTQYF.

This clonotype was counted between two and nine times. The V gene is TRBV5-1, the J gene TRBJ2-1; weak D call: TRBD2 (6 bases). The germline V gene has CDR1 SGHRS and CDR2 YFSETQ. This CDR3 has 15 amino acids. V lost 7 bases to trimming and J lost 0 bases, with 14 bases between them. The CDR3 loop reads CASGPGGSSYNEQFF. Written as DNA, the CDR3 is TGCGCCAGCGGGCCCGGGGGAAGCTCCTACAATGAGCAGTTCTTC.

A few counts support this clonotype. The genes are TRBV27 and TRBJ2-7; 9 nucleotides line up with TRBD1. Germline-derived CDR1 and CDR2 are MNHEY and SMNVEV (reference sequence). V dropped 5 bases and J dropped 5; count of bases not matched to a gene: 10. The CDR3 extends over 15 amino acids. The chain's CDR3 is CASSTLSDRGHEQYF. The CDR3 DNA reads as TGTGCCAGCAGTACCCTTTCGGACAGGGGCCACGAGCAGTACTTC.

The V and J genes are TRBV3-1 and TRBJ2-5; 8 bases map to TRBD2. V gave up 4 bases and J gave up 1 base; unmatched junction bases: 5. The CDR3 has 15 residues. The germline V gene encodes CDR1 LGHDT and CDR2 YNNKEL (reference sequence). The CDR3 bases are TGTGCCAGCAGCCCCGGACTAGCCCCCCAAGAGACCCAGTACTTC. It encodes CASSPGLAPQETQYF.

This chain connects TRBV4-3 to TRBJ1-1; 8 nucleotides match TRBD1. The CDR3 sequence is 18 residues long. The germline V gene has CDR1 LGHNA and CDR2 YSLEER. Trimming took 0 bases from V and 3 from J; bases not matched to a gene: 12. Written as DNA, the CDR3 is TGCGCCAGCAGCCAAGACTTACCAGGGGGCCGGTTGTACACTGAAGCTTTCTTT. Translating it yields CASSQDLPGGRLYTEAFF.

This clonotype was picked up a small number of times. V and J are TRBV6-2 or TRBV6-3 and TRBJ2-3, with D perhaps matching TRBD2 (6 bases). V was cut by 7 bases and J by 2 bases, with 13 bases left in between. The CDR3 is made up of 14 amino acids. Germline assignment: CDR1 MNHEY and CDR2 SVGEGT. As DNA, the CDR3 is TGTGCCAGCAAACTTGGGGGGTCCACAGATACGCAGTATTTT. Its translation is CASKLGGSTDTQYF.

In its sample, this clonotype was seen many times. CDR3 DNA sequence: TGTGCCAGCAGTTACGAGACAGGGTCCTACGAGCAGTACTTC. Its translation: CASSYETGSYEQYF. The gene calls are TRBV6-2 or TRBV6-3 and TRBJ2-7; 7 nucleotides line up with TRBD1. The V segment lost 2 bases and the J segment 1 base; nucleotides outside the gene matches: 2. Germline CDR1 and CDR2: MNHEY and SVGEGT. This CDR3 region has 14 residues.

This chain links TRBV12-3 or TRBV12-4 with TRBJ2-3; possibly TRBD2 for D (5 bases). Trimming left V 2 bases short and J 2 bases short, with 11 bases between. This CDR3 contains 15 residues. CDR3 DNA sequence: TGTGCCAGCAGTTTAACTACGGGGATCACAGATACGCAGTATTTT. The encoded protein is CASSLTTGITDTQYF.

The chain has TRBV5-4 and TRBJ2-7, with TRBD2 identical over 11 bases. With 3 bases clipped from V and 0 bases from J, the junction kept 11 bases outside the gene matches. CDR3 size: 18 residues. Germline loops: CDR1 SGHNT, CDR2 YYREEE (reference sequence). The CDR3 spells CASSSPGLADQYSYEQYF. The DNA for the CDR3 is TGTGCCAGCAGCTCACCGGGACTAGCGGACCAATACTCCTACGAGCAGTACTTC. Supplemented by reference TRBV5-4 and TRBJ2-7, the full variable domain reads ETGVTQSPTHLIKTRGQQVTLRCSSQSGHNTVSWYQQALGQGPQFIFQYYREEENGRGNFPPRFSGLQFPNYSSELNVNALELDDSALYLCASSSPGLADQYSYEQYFGPGTRLTVT.

With respect to this clonotype: A read error is possible here, since a much larger clone lies one base away. The chain employs TRBV10-3 and TRBJ2-2; the D gene is possibly TRBD2 (5 bases). The V gene lost 6 bases and the J gene lost 0 bases, with 8 bases spanning the gap. The CDR3 consists of 14 residues. Per the germline V gene, CDR1 is ENHRY and CDR2 is SYGVKD. The CDR3 nucleotides are TGTGCCATCAGCCCCGGGACGAACACCGGGGAGCTGTTTTTT. It codes for CAISPGTNTGELFF.

This clonotype was seen many times. The chain recombines TRBV18 with TRBJ1-1; 10 bases match TRBD1. V was pared by 3 bases and J by 4 bases, with 11 bases of the junction left unmatched. The CDR3 has 17 amino acids. The germline gives CDR1 KGHSH, CDR2 LQKENI. The CDR3 loop is CASSPLRTGTGATEAFF. In nucleotides, the CDR3 is TGTGCCAGCTCACCTCTAAGAACCGGGACAGGGGCCACTGAAGCTTTCTTT.

The sample holds a few counts of this clonotype. The rearrangement uses TRBV20-1 and TRBJ1-2; TRBD1 agrees at 10 bases. Trimming took 5 bases from V and 13 from J; bases not matched to a gene: 10. Germline V lookup: CDR1 DFQATT, CDR2 SNEGSKA (reference sequence). The CDR3 runs to 12 residues. The CDR3 coding sequence is TGCAGTGCTCCCGGGACAGGGGTCCTCGTCACCTTC. This translates into CSAPGTGVLVTF.

This clonotype was counted between two and nine times. The rearrangement uses TRBV19 and TRBJ2-2; D is perhaps TRBD1 (5 bases). The CDR3 runs 16 residues. The germline gives CDR1 LNHDA, CDR2 SQIVND (reference sequence). The V gene lost 0 bases and the J gene lost 5 bases, with 13 bases spanning the gap. This CDR3 is CASSIDDDRRTGELFF. In nucleotides, the CDR3 is TGTGCCAGTAGTATAGATGATGACAGAAGAACCGGGGAGCTGTTTTTT.

In this sample, this clonotype turned up a few times. The rearrangement links TRBV7-2 to TRBJ2-5; the D gene is possibly TRBD2 (5 bases). Germline loops: CDR1 SGHTA, CDR2 FQGNSA. The V end lost 4 bases, the J end lost 1 base, and 10 bases lay between the germline ends. The CDR3 covers 14 residues. The CDR3 bases are TGTGCCAGCAGCTCCAGCGGCAGCCAAGAGACCCAGTACTTC. Translation: CASSSSGSQETQYF.

This clonotype was seen many times. The CDR3 region is CSVGVGETQYF. CDR3 coding DNA: TGCAGCGTTGGGGTTGGGGAGACCCAGTACTTC. The chain combines TRBV29-1 with TRBJ2-5, with D unclear. Trimming left V 4 bases short and J 5 bases short, with 8 bases between. Germline V gives CDR1 SQVTM, CDR2 ANQGSEA. The CDR3 spans 11 residues.

This clonotype has a handful of counts. The rearrangement joins TRBV11-2 to TRBJ2-1; the D is unclear. The V end was cut by 8 bases, the J end by 2 bases, with 13 bases between. The CDR3 spans 14 residues. Germline V gene data show CDR1 as SGHAT and CDR2 as FQNNGV. The CDR3 loop is CASHSIRAYNEQFF. For the CDR3, the DNA is TGTGCCAGCCACAGTATACGGGCCTACAATGAGCAGTTCTTC.

This clonotype was counted ten times or more. The chain uses TRBV5-1 and TRBJ2-7; the match to TRBD2 covers 8 bases. With V trimmed by 0 bases and J by 2 bases, 7 bases remained unmatched. Germline V gene data show CDR1 as SGHRS and CDR2 as YFSETQ. The CDR3 length is 16 residues. In DNA, the CDR3 is TGCGCCAGCAGCTTGGCCGGGGCGGGGGGCGCCTACGAGCAGTACTTC. Its translation is CASSLAGAGGAYEQYF.

This clonotype was detected only a few times. The rearrangement joins TRBV6-2 or TRBV6-3 to TRBJ2-5; D is perhaps TRBD1 (6 bases). Trimming stripped 0 bases from V and 3 bases from J, with 8 bases between. Germline-derived CDR1 and CDR2 are MNHEY and SVGEGT. The CDR3 is 14 residues long. The CDR3 DNA is TGTGCCAGCAGTTACTCGACAGGCAAAGAGACCCAGTACTTC. Protein sequence: CASSYSTGKETQYF.

This clonotype occurred a few times. The J gene is TRBJ1-4, the V gene TRBV7-9; possible D gene TRBD1, 6 bases. Germline lookup yields CDR1 SEHNR and CDR2 FQNEAQ (reference sequence). The V end was cut by 5 bases, the J end by 7 bases, with 20 bases between. The CDR3 length is 16 residues. CDR3 DNA: TGTGCCAGCAGCCAGGGGTGGAGGGAAGTCGGTGAAAAACTGTTTTTT. It is translated as CASSQGWREVGEKLFF.

This clonotype was seen ten or more times. This chain uses TRBV9 with TRBJ2-3; 7 bases line up with TRBD2. The V gene end was trimmed by 4 bases and the J gene end by 4 bases; junction bases not matched to a gene: 6. Per the germline V gene, CDR1 is SGDLS and CDR2 is YYNGEE. CDR3 length equals 14 residues. This CDR3 reads CASSLREGPDTQYF. The CDR3 nucleotides are TGTGCCAGCAGCCTCAGGGAGGGGCCAGATACGCAGTATTTT.

A few counts support this clonotype. The chain couples TRBV12-3 or TRBV12-4 to TRBJ1-2; the D is unclear. The ends were cut back, 6 bases at V and 5 bases at J, with 16 bases in the middle. This CDR3 is built from 14 residues. CDR3 region: CASSPFPRDYGYTF. As DNA, the CDR3 is TGTGCCAGCAGCCCCTTTCCCCGGGATTATGGCTACACCTTC.

This clonotype has at least ten counts. The chain has TRBV30 and TRBJ1-5; D possibly corresponds to TRBD1 (5 bases). Germline V gene data show CDR1 as GTSNPN and CDR2 as SVGIG (reference sequence). V dropped 2 bases and J dropped 5 bases, with 22 bases sitting between them. This CDR3 contains 17 residues. The CDR3, as DNA: TGTGCCTGGAGTCGACCCCGAGGGACGCGGAAGGATCAGCCCCAGCATTTT. Translation gives CAWSRPRGTRKDQPQHF.